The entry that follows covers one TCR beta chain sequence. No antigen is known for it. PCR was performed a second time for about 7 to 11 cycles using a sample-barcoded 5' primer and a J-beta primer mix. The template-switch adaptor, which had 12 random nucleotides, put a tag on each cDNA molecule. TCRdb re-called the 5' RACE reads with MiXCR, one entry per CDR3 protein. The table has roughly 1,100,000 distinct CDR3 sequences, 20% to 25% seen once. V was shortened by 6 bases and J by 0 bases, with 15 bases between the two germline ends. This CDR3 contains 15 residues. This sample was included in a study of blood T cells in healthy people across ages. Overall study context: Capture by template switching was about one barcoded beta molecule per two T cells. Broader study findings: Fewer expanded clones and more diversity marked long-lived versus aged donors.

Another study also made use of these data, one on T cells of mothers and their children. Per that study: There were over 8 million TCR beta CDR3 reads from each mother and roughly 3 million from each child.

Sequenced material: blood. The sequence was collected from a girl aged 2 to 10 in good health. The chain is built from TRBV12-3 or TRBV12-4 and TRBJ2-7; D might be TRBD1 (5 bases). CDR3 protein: CASRPRGLSSYEQYF. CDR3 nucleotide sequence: TGTGCCAGCAGACCTAGGGGCCTTAGCTCCTACGAGCAGTACTTC.